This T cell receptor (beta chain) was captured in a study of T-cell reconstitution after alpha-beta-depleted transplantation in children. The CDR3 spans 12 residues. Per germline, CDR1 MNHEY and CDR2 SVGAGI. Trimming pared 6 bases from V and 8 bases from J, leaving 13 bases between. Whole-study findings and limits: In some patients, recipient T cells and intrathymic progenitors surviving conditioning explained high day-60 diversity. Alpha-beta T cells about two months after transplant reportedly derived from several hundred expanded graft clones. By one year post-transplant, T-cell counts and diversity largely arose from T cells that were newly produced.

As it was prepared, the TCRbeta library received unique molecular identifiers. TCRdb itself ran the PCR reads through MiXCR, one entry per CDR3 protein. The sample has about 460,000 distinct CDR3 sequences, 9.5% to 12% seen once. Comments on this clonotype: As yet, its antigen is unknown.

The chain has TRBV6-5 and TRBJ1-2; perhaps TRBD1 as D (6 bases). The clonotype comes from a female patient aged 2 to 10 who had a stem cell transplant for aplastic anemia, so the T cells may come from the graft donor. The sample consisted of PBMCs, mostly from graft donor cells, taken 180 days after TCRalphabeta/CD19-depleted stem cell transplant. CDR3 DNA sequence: TGTGCCAGCAGCCGCGCCACAGGGGGCTACACCTTC. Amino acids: CASSRATGGYTF.